One sample yielded the 31 T cell receptor beta chains listed below, sequenced in a study of blood T cell repertoires in COVID-19. The table came from immunoSEQ multiplex PCR; TCRdb's copy has only in-frame clones and leaves some out. The table records some 190,000 clones, about 81% of them present only once. Input material: peripheral blood. The receptors derive from a woman in her fifties or sixties with COVID-19, enrolled during active disease.

The chain uses TRBV6-2 or TRBV6-3 and TRBJ2-3, with D possibly matching TRBD1 (6 bases). The CDR3 covers 17 residues. CDR1 and CDR2 (germline): MNHEY, SVGEGT. The V end was cut by 0 bases, the J end by 4 bases, with 17 bases between. The CDR3 here is CASSYSGRGRFSDTQYF. In DNA form, the CDR3 reads TGTGCCAGCAGTTACTCGGGCAGGGGAAGGTTTTCAGATACGCAGTATTTT.

V usage is TRBV4-1 and J usage is TRBJ2-2; D is uncertain. V was trimmed by 0 bases and J by 2 bases, leaving 10 bases between them. Germline V gives CDR1 MGHRA, CDR2 YSYEKL. This CDR3 is built from 16 residues. The CDR3 DNA is TGCGCCAGCAGCCAAGATCCCGCAGTAAACACCGGGGAGCTGTTTTTT. Residues: CASSQDPAVNTGELFF.

This clone was detected only a few times. The V call is TRBV6-1, the J call TRBJ1-6, with D unclear. CDR3 length: 15 amino acids. Germline V gene lookup returns CDR1 MNHNS and CDR2 SASEGT. V was trimmed by 2 bases and J by 7 bases, leaving 12 bases between them. The CDR3: CASSELLHQNSPLHF. The CDR3 DNA follows: TGTGCCAGCAGTGAACTCCTCCACCAGAATTCACCCCTCCACTTT.

The CDR3 DNA reads as TGTGCCAGCAGCTTAACGAACAGCCACTCCTACAATGAGCAGTTCTTC. It yields the protein CASSLTNSHSYNEQFF. The rearrangement uses TRBV7-3 and TRBJ2-1; no firm D call. Trimming left V 0 bases short and J 0 bases short, with 9 bases between. Per the germline V gene, CDR1 is SGHTA and CDR2 is FQGTGA. The CDR3 spans 16 residues.

The gene calls are TRBV3-1 (or the pseudogene TRBV3-2) and TRBJ2-3, with no clear D. The V gene lost 0 bases and the J gene lost 0 bases, with 4 bases spanning the gap. The CDR3 totals 14 residues. Germline V lookup: CDR1 LGHDT, CDR2 YNNKEL (reference sequence). The CDR3 reads CASSQDPSTDTQYF. In nucleotides, the CDR3 is TGTGCCAGCAGCCAAGATCCAAGCACAGATACGCAGTATTTT.

V and J are TRBV19 and TRBJ1-5; possibly TRBD1 for D (5 bases). The germline gives CDR1 LNHDA, CDR2 SQIVND (reference sequence). V lost 4 bases to trimming and J lost 0 bases, with 7 bases between them. The CDR3 consists of 14 residues. The CDR3 here is CASSKGISNQPQHF. CDR3 nucleotide sequence: TGTGCCAGTAGTAAGGGGATTAGCAATCAGCCCCAGCATTTT.

The CDR3 here is CASSLAGGLEQYF. In nucleotides, the CDR3 is TGTGCCAGCAGCTTAGCGGGAGGGCTCGAGCAGTACTTC. This chain joins TRBV7-3 and TRBJ2-7, with 9 bases aligning to TRBD2. V lost 2 bases to trimming and J lost 6 bases; unmatched junction nucleotides: 2. The CDR3 is 13 amino acids. In germline, CDR1 is SGHTA, CDR2 FQGTGA.

V gene TRBV24-1 combines with J gene TRBJ2-1; TRBD2 matches 7 bases. Unmatched junction bases numbered 3, after V lost 5 bases and J lost 0 bases. Germline values: CDR1 KGHDR, CDR2 SFDVKD. The CDR3 extends over 15 amino acids. The CDR3 loop is CATSGLADSYNEQFF. The CDR3 DNA is TGTGCCACCAGTGGTCTAGCGGACTCCTACAATGAGCAGTTCTTC.

The chain is built from TRBV6-5 and TRBJ2-7; 8 bases line up with TRBD2. The ends lost 7 bases at V and 5 bases at J; junction bases unmatched: 13. The germline V gene has CDR1 MNHEY and CDR2 SVGAGI. The length of the CDR3 is 15 residues. CDR3 sequence reads: CASTYLTGTRNEQYF. In DNA, the CDR3 is TGTGCCAGCACATACCTGACCGGGACTAGAAACGAGCAGTACTTC.

In nucleotides, the CDR3 is TGTGCTAGTGGTTTGGGGGGGACAGGGGTTGAGACCCAGTACTTC. This encodes CASGLGGTGVETQYF. The chain uses TRBV12-5 and TRBJ2-5; 10 positions match TRBD1. V lost 1 base, J lost 5 bases, and 4 bases stayed unmatched. The CDR3 covers 15 residues. CDR1 LGHNT and CDR2 FRNRAP come from the germline V gene.

This clone was counted between two and nine times. The chain joins TRBV29-1 to TRBJ1-1; 8 bases agree with TRBD1. The CDR3 is made up of 14 amino acids. Per the germline V gene, CDR1 is SQVTM and CDR2 is ANQGSEA. V was pared by 4 bases and J by 5 bases, with 9 bases of the junction left unmatched. This chain's CDR3 is CSVGQGSLRTEAFF. The CDR3 DNA reads as TGCAGCGTTGGACAGGGGTCCCTAAGAACTGAAGCTTTCTTT.

The chain combines TRBV16 with TRBJ1-6, with 7 bases that match TRBD1. Trimming at V came to 2 bases and at J to 8 bases, leaving 3 bases not matched to a gene. Germline V gene lookup returns CDR1 KGHSY and CDR2 FQNENV. This CDR3 has 14 amino acids. The chain's CDR3 is CASSQRTGYSPLHF. The CDR3 region has the DNA TGTGCCAGCAGCCAACGGACAGGTTATTCACCCCTCCACTTT. Drawing the rest from reference TRBV16 and TRBJ1-6, the complete variable domain is GEEVAQTPKHLVRGEGQKAKLYCAPIKGHSYVFWYQQVLKNEFKFLISFQNENVFDETGMPKERFSAKCLPNSPCSLEIQATKLEDSAVYFCASSQRTGYSPLHFGNGTRLTVT.

This clone has just one count. The gene calls are TRBV3-1 (or the pseudogene TRBV3-2) and TRBJ2-2, with 7 bases identical to TRBD2. This CDR3 is 17 amino acids long. Trimming removed 5 bases from V and 5 bases from J; junction bases left unmatched: 14. CDR1 and CDR2 from the germline V gene are LGHDT and YNNKEL (reference sequence). For the CDR3, the DNA is TGTGCCAGCAGCGTTGGGACTACTGTTAGCTGGACCGGGGAGCTGTTTTTT. It codes for CASSVGTTVSWTGELFF.

The CDR3 reads CASSPGTGHYGYTF. The CDR3 DNA reads TGTGCCAGCAGCCCCGGGACAGGGCACTATGGCTACACCTTC. The chain recombines TRBV6-2 or TRBV6-3 with TRBJ1-2, with 9 bases that match TRBD1. This CDR3 has 14 residues. With V trimmed by 6 bases and J by 3 bases, 5 bases remained unmatched. The V gene's germline CDR1 is MNHEY and CDR2 SVGEGT.

The rearrangement uses TRBV6-5 and TRBJ1-1; 7 bases agree with TRBD1. Germline V gene data show CDR1 as MNHEY and CDR2 as SVGAGI. Trimming took 4 bases from V and 0 from J; bases not matched to a gene: 8. The CDR3 extends over 16 amino acids. CDR3 amino acids: CASSSGQVSMNTEAFF. The CDR3 nucleotides read TGTGCCAGCAGTTCAGGACAGGTTTCTATGAACACTGAAGCTTTCTTT.

There are many counts of this clone. This sample includes further DNA sequences coding for the same CDR3. This sequence joins TRBV6-2 or TRBV6-3 and TRBJ1-5; no clear D. Per the germline V gene, CDR1 is MNHEY and CDR2 is SVGEGT. This CDR3 is 15 amino acids long. V was shortened by 4 bases and J by 5 bases, with 15 bases between the two germline ends. Here the CDR3 DNA reads TGTGCCAGCAGTTCTCCGAAGCCAGGCGATCAGCCCCAGCATTTT. Protein: CASSSPKPGDQPQHF.

The chain has TRBV29-1 and TRBJ2-7; 8 nucleotides align to TRBD2. Germline values: CDR1 SQVTM, CDR2 ANQGSEA. The junction had 7 bases not matched to a gene; V was cut back by 5 bases and J by 4 bases. The CDR3 is made up of 13 amino acids. The CDR3 region has the DNA TGCAGCGTTTCCAGCGGGAGTGGGTACGAGCAGTACTTC. Amino acids: CSVSSGSGYEQYF.

The chain carries TRBV7-9 and TRBJ1-4, with TRBD1 matching over 9 bases. Germline V CDR1 and CDR2: SEHNR, FQNEAQ (reference sequence). J gave up 7 bases and V 1 base, and 1 base lay outside the gene matches. The CDR3 runs to 14 residues. The CDR3 region is CASSLGTGAEKLFF. CDR3 DNA: TGTGCCAGCAGCTTAGGGACAGGGGCTGAAAAACTGTTTTTT.

J is TRBJ2-1 and V is TRBV7-3, with D possibly matching TRBD1 (6 bases). Between the trimmed V and J ends, which lost 4 bases and 3 bases, there was a span of 10 bases. The CDR3 sequence is 14 residues long. Germline CDR1 reads SGHTA; CDR2 reads FQGTGA. This CDR3 is CASSWDKIYNEQFF. The CDR3 nucleotides are TGTGCCAGCAGCTGGGACAAAATCTACAATGAGCAGTTCTTC. Looking up the rest from reference TRBV7-3 and TRBJ2-1 gives the full variable domain: GAGVSQTPSNKVTEKGKYVELRCDPISGHTALYWYRQSLGQGPEFLIYFQGTGAADDSGLPNDRFFAVRPEGSVSTLKIQRTERGDSAVYLCASSWDKIYNEQFFGPGTRLTVL.

Only one count was recorded for this clone. V gene TRBV18 combines with J gene TRBJ1-1; no reliable D call. There are 15 residues in the CDR3. V lost 6 bases, J lost 0 bases, and 14 bases lay in between. Germline V gene data show CDR1 as KGHSH and CDR2 as LQKENI. CDR3 sequence (DNA): TGTGCCAGCTCGCCCCGCGGTCGGTTGAACACTGAAGCTTTCTTT. Translation: CASSPRGRLNTEAFF.

This clone was seen a handful of times. The CDR3 loop reads CASSISWNQPQHF. CDR3 nucleotide sequence: TGTGCCAGTAGTATTAGCTGGAATCAGCCCCAGCATTTT. The gene calls are TRBV19 and TRBJ1-5, with D hard to call. Per the germline V gene, CDR1 is LNHDA and CDR2 is SQIVND (reference sequence). This CDR3 region has 13 residues. V was trimmed by 3 bases and J by 4 bases, leaving 7 bases between them.

Only a few counts were recorded for this clone. The V call is TRBV7-6, the J call TRBJ1-5; 10 bases agree with TRBD1. This CDR3 is built from 15 residues. The germline V gene has CDR1 SGHVS and CDR2 FNYEAQ. V was pared by 3 bases and J by 7 bases, with 6 bases of the junction left unmatched. Here the CDR3 DNA reads TGTGCCAGCAGCTTGGGGACAGGGGAAGGACAGCCCCAGCATTTT. This translates into CASSLGTGEGQPQHF. The full variable domain, with the rest looked up from reference TRBV7-6 and TRBJ1-5, is GAGVSQSPRYKVTKRGQDVALRCDPISGHVSLYWYRQALGQGPEFLTYFNYEAQQDKSGLPNDRFSAERPEGSISTLTIQRTEQRDSAMYRCASSLGTGEGQPQHFGDGTRLSIL.

The chain combines TRBV2 with TRBJ2-1, with D maybe TRBD2 (6 bases). The V end was cut by 5 bases, the J end by 0 bases, with 11 bases between. Germline lookup yields CDR1 SNHLY and CDR2 FYNNEI. The CDR3 is made up of 15 amino acids. CDR3 sequence reads: CASSQLGSSYNEQFF. CDR3 in DNA: TGTGCCAGCAGTCAACTCGGGAGCTCCTACAATGAGCAGTTCTTC.

V is TRBV3-1 (or the pseudogene TRBV3-2) and J is TRBJ2-1; 9 bases agree with TRBD2. The CDR3 runs to 20 residues. Losses at the gene ends were 0 bases for V and 0 bases for J; bases not matched to a gene: 12. Germline-derived CDR1 and CDR2 are LGHDT and YNNKEL (reference sequence). The CDR3 spells CASSQDAGGPGRYSYNEQFF. The DNA of the CDR3 is TGTGCCAGCAGCCAAGATGCGGGAGGGCCTGGACGATACTCCTACAATGAGCAGTTCTTC.

This clone occurred once. V gene TRBV24-1 combines with J gene TRBJ2-7, with TRBD1 as a possible D gene (6 bases). V dropped 1 base and J dropped 6 bases, with 21 bases sitting between them. The CDR3 loop spans 17 amino acids. From germline, CDR1 is KGHDR and CDR2 SFDVKD. The CDR3: CATSDFPSGVSPGEQYF. CDR3 nucleotides: TGTGCCACCAGTGATTTTCCCTCAGGGGTCTCGCCGGGCGAGCAGTACTTC.

V gene TRBV5-1 combines with J gene TRBJ2-3; 10 bases are a match to TRBD2. From germline, CDR1 is SGHRS and CDR2 YFSETQ. The CDR3 sequence is 16 residues long. Losses at the gene ends were 7 bases for V and 6 bases for J; bases not matched to a gene: 14. The CDR3: CASAEESGGAWDTQYF. The CDR3 DNA is TGCGCCAGCGCCGAGGAGAGCGGGGGGGCGTGGGATACGCAGTATTTT. The whole variable domain, filled in from reference TRBV5-1 and TRBJ2-3, reads KAGVTQTPRYLIKTRGQQVTLSCSPISGHRSVSWYQQTPGQGLQFLFEYFSETQRNKGNFPGRFSGRQFSNSRSEMNVSTLELGDSALYLCASAEESGGAWDTQYFGPGTRLTVL.

J is TRBJ1-6 and V is TRBV2; 9 positions match TRBD1. The CDR3 loop spans 14 amino acids. V lost 6 bases, J lost 13 bases, and 10 bases stayed unmatched. The germline CDR1 and CDR2 sequences are SNHLY and FYNNEI. CDR3 sequence reads: CASSADRGADPLHF. The CDR3 coding sequence is TGTGCCAGCAGCGCAGACAGGGGGGCTGATCCCCTCCACTTT.

The rearrangement links TRBV15 to TRBJ1-2; 10 nucleotides align to TRBD1. Losses at the gene ends were 5 bases for V and 3 bases for J; bases not matched to a gene: 9. Per germline, CDR1 LNHNV and CDR2 YYDKDF (reference sequence). The CDR3 has 16 amino acids. Here the CDR3 DNA reads TGTGCCACCAGCGGCAGACAGGGGGCGAGAGACTATGGCTACACCTTC. Translating gives CATSGRQGARDYGYTF. The whole variable domain, filled in from reference TRBV15 and TRBJ1-2, reads DAMVIQNPRYQVTQFGKPVTLSCSQTLNHNVMYWYQQKSSQAPKLLFHYYDKDFNNEADTPDNFQSRRPNTSFCFLDIRSPGLGDTAMYLCATSGRQGARDYGYTFGSGTRLTVV.

The chain has TRBV5-4 and TRBJ1-1, with D possibly TRBD1 on 6 matching bases. This CDR3 is built from 14 residues. The germline CDR1 and CDR2 sequences are SGHNT and YYREEE (reference sequence). The V and J ends lost 4 bases and 2 bases respectively, with 12 bases between them. CDR3 bases: TGTGCCAGCAGCCCGGGACAAGTCAACACTGAAGCTTTCTTT. Protein sequence: CASSPGQVNTEAFF. The variable domain in full, with the rest retrieved from reference TRBV5-4 and TRBJ1-1, is ETGVTQSPTHLIKTRGQQVTLRCSSQSGHNTVSWYQQALGQGPQFIFQYYREEENGRGNFPPRFSGLQFPNYSSELNVNALELDDSALYLCASSPGQVNTEAFFGQGTRLTVV.

The gene calls are TRBV11-1 and TRBJ2-7; unclear D gene. The CDR3 has 12 amino acids. The germline V and J ends were trimmed by 6 bases and 5 bases, with 11 bases remaining between them. Germline loops: CDR1 SGHAT, CDR2 FQDESV (reference sequence). CDR3 loop: CASSDWSHEQYF. Here the CDR3 DNA reads TGTGCCAGCAGTGACTGGTCCCACGAGCAGTACTTC.

This chain joins TRBV27 and TRBJ2-5; D is unresolved. This CDR3 has 14 amino acids. Germline CDR1 is MNHEY and CDR2 is SMNVEV (reference sequence). V shed 3 bases and J shed 5 bases, with 13 bases lying between them. The CDR3 DNA reads TGTGCCAGCAGTTTTGAGTTAAACGGGGAGACCCAGTACTTC. This translates into CASSFELNGETQYF.